Listed below are T cell receptor beta chains from one sample, sequenced in a study of OX40 agonist ivuxolimab in advanced cancers. Assay: immunoSEQ multiplex PCR; the TCRdb copy retains only in-frame clones and omits some. This table has 60,000 to 95,000 clones, approximately 81% appearing once. Here the sequenced sample was CD4+ or CD8+ T cells sorted from blood, taken in a trial of the OX40 agonist ivuxolimab. The origin of the receptors is an adult with an advanced solid tumor such as melanoma, head and neck, liver or kidney cancer. CDR3s include the opening cysteine and the closing phenylalanine or tryptophan. The D gene is left open where the match is weak. Some rows mark clone size as missing; the rest say once, few, many or name a class of expanded clone.

DNA,CDR3,D,size,length,V,J
TGTGCCAGCAGCAAACCGGGACTAGCGGGATATATCACAGATACGCAGTATTTT,CASSKPGLAGYITDTQYF,TRBD2,once,18,TRBV7-2,TRBJ2-3
TGTGCCAGCAGATCCCAGGGGAGGAACACTGAAGCTTTCTTT,CASRSQGRNTEAFF,.,.,14,TRBV6-5,TRBJ1-1
TGTGCTAGCAGCTTGGATCACGGAGACGAGCAGTACTTC,CASSLDHGDEQYF,.,.,13,TRBV7-7,TRBJ2-7
TGTGCCAGCTCACCCGGGACTGTGGGGACTGGAAACACCATATATTTT,CASSPGTVGTGNTIYF,.,.,16,TRBV18,TRBJ1-3
TGCGCCAGCAGCCTGGCCGGGCTAGGCCGGCAGTACTTC,CASSLAGLGRQYF,.,.,13,TRBV5-1,TRBJ2-7
TGTGCCAGCAGCTTGGGGACAGGGAGAAACATTCAGTACTTC,CASSLGTGRNIQYF,TRBD1,.,14,TRBV5-4,TRBJ2-4
TGTGCCAGCAGTTACATAGCCAACAATGAGCAGTTCTTC,CASSYIANNEQFF,.,.,13,TRBV6-5,TRBJ2-1
TGTGCCAGCAGCGGACTAGCGGGAGTTGGCGAGCAGTACTTC,CASSGLAGVGEQYF,TRBD2,.,14,TRBV7-9,TRBJ2-7
TGTGCCAGCAGAAGCAGGGGCCCGACCTACGAGCAGTACTTC,CASRSRGPTYEQYF,.,few,14,TRBV6-6,TRBJ2-7
TGTGCCAGCAGCGACTGGACAGGGCGTCAAATTCGGGCTTTCTTT,CASSDWTGRQIRAFF,TRBD1,once,15,TRBV5-4,TRBJ1-1
TGTGCCAGCAGCTTAGGAGCACAGACGAACCTAGATACGCAGTATTTT,CASSLGAQTNLDTQYF,.,.,16,TRBV7-2,TRBJ2-3
TGCAGCGTCAGACAAGGGACTAGCGTTACAGATACGCAGTATTTT,CSVRQGTSVTDTQYF,TRBD2,.,15,TRBV29-1,TRBJ2-3
TGTGCCAGCAGCTTAGATCTGGGGGCTCTTGGAAACACCATATATTTT,CASSLDLGALGNTIYF,.,.,16,TRBV7-9,TRBJ1-3
TGTGCCAGCAGGGACAGGGGGCTTACAGATACGCAGTATTTT,CASRDRGLTDTQYF,TRBD1,.,14,TRBV6-5,TRBJ2-3
TGTGCCAGCAGTTCAAGCTGGCAGGGGGTCCCGGCCTACGAGCAGTACTTC,CASSSSWQGVPAYEQYF,TRBD1,.,17,TRBV28,TRBJ2-7
TGCAGCGTTAGGACTAGCGGGACCATAGATACGCAGTATTTT,CSVRTSGTIDTQYF,TRBD2,.,14,TRBV29-1,TRBJ2-3
TGTGCCAGCAGCCACACGACAGTATACGAGCAGTACTTC,CASSHTTVYEQYF,.,.,13,TRBV11-2,TRBJ2-7
TGTGCCAGCTCAAAAGACAGGGGGCAAGAGACCCAGTACTTC,CASSKDRGQETQYF,TRBD1,.,14,TRBV18,TRBJ2-5
TGTGCCAGCACCCAGGCAGGCGAGCTGTTTTTT,CASTQAGELFF,.,once,11,TRBV6-5,TRBJ2-2
TGTGCCAGCAGTTTCCGTGAATCCCTCTCGGTAACCTTC,CASSFRESLSVTF,.,.,13,TRBV27,TRBJ1-2
TGTGCCAGCTCACCGATAGGGACAGAGAACACTGAAGCTTTCTTT,CASSPIGTENTEAFF,TRBD1,.,15,TRBV18,TRBJ1-1
TGTGCCAGCAGCTTGGGCGGGAGGGCGTACGAGCAGTACTTC,CASSLGGRAYEQYF,TRBD2,.,14,TRBV5-8,TRBJ2-7
TGTGCCAGCAGCGTAGCGACTAGTTGGACCGGGGAGCTGTTTTTT,CASSVATSWTGELFF,.,.,15,TRBV9,TRBJ2-2
TGTGCCAGCAGCTCGCTAGCGGGCAATGAGCAGTTCTTC,CASSSLAGNEQFF,TRBD2,.,13,TRBV6-1,TRBJ2-1
TGTGCCAGCAGCTTAGAGCGATTTAGATTTGCAACTAATGAAAAACTGTTTTTT,CASSLERFRFATNEKLFF,.,.,18,TRBV11-2,TRBJ1-4
TGTGCCAGCAGCCAAGATTGGGGTAGCGGGAGGAGCTCCTACAATGAGCAGTTCTTC,CASSQDWGSGRSSYNEQFF,TRBD2,.,19,TRBV4-2,TRBJ2-1
TGTGCCAGCATATTATCCGGGGACTCGCCCCCCGGCCAAGATACGCAGTATTTT,CASILSGDSPPGQDTQYF,.,.,18,TRBV28,TRBJ2-3
TGTGCCAGCACCCGGGACAGGGGGCGCGCAGATACGCAGTATTTT,CASTRDRGRADTQYF,TRBD1,.,15,TRBV2,TRBJ2-3
TGTGCCAGCAGCCCTGGGACTAGCGGGATGGGGCAAGAGACCCAGTACTTC,CASSPGTSGMGQETQYF,TRBD2,.,17,TRBV7-9,TRBJ2-5
TGTGCCAGTAGTCCCAGGACGTCGCCAGATACGCAGTATTTT,CASSPRTSPDTQYF,.,.,14,TRBV19,TRBJ2-3
TGTGCCAGCAGCCCCGGGGCTCATTCTGGCTACGAGCAGTACTTC,CASSPGAHSGYEQYF,.,.,15,TRBV7-9,TRBJ2-7
TGTGCCATCAGTGACCGCCTTGAGGGTCCCCTCCACTTT,CAISDRLEGPLHF,.,.,13,TRBV10-3,TRBJ1-6
TGCAGCGTTGGAAACACCGGGGAGCTGTTTTTT,CSVGNTGELFF,.,.,11,TRBV29-1,TRBJ2-2
TGCGCCAGCAGCCAAGATGGGCTAGCGGGAGCGCGGGAGACCCAGTACTTC,CASSQDGLAGARETQYF,TRBD2,few,17,TRBV4-1,TRBJ2-5
TGTGCCAGCAGCTCCAGGGTTTCGAGAGTGACCACTGAAGCTTTCTTT,CASSSRVSRVTTEAFF,.,.,16,TRBV5-6,TRBJ1-1
TGTGCCAGCTCAGAGACAGGATCTGGAAACACCATATATTTT,CASSETGSGNTIYF,.,.,14,TRBV18,TRBJ1-3
TGTGCCAGCAGTTCATCGTACGAGCAGTACTTC,CASSSSYEQYF,.,.,11,TRBV27,TRBJ2-7
TGTGCCACCAGCAAAGACAGAGAAAATGAAAAACTGTTTTTT,CATSKDRENEKLFF,.,.,14,TRBV15,TRBJ1-4
TGTGCCAGCAGTGAAGGGATGGTGGCAACCAAAAACATTCAGTACTTC,CASSEGMVATKNIQYF,.,once,16,TRBV2,TRBJ2-4